These T cell receptor beta chains were read from a single sample in a study of blood T cells in healthy people across ages. TCRdb redid the calling of the 5' RACE reads with MiXCR, one entry per CDR3 protein. The sample has fewer than 950,000 distinct CDR3 sequences, around 36% seen once. The source material was blood. These receptor sequences come from a man between 18 and 35 years old in good health. The CDR3 runs from the conserved cysteine through the conserved F or W. The order of the fields is D gene, V gene, clone size, J gene, CDR3 protein, CDR3 DNA. D genes are given only for firm matches. Only some rows state a clone size, as once, few, many or a class for expanded clones.

d_gene: TRBD1
v_gene: TRBV5-5
abundance: .
j_gene: TRBJ1-2
CDR3aa: CASSHLGQGGNGYTF
CDR3nt: TGTGCCAGCAGCCACCTCGGACAGGGAGGGAATGGCTACACCTTC

d_gene: .
v_gene: TRBV15
abundance: .
j_gene: TRBJ1-5
CDR3aa: CATSRVSSNQPQHF
CDR3nt: TGTGCCACCAGCAGAGTGTCTAGCAATCAGCCCCAGCATTTT

d_gene: .
v_gene: TRBV29-1
abundance: .
j_gene: TRBJ2-5
CDR3aa: CSAKRTGRGETQYF
CDR3nt: TGCAGCGCCAAGCGGACAGGGAGGGGAGAGACCCAGTACTTC

d_gene: TRBD1
v_gene: TRBV4-1
abundance: few
j_gene: TRBJ1-6
CDR3aa: CASSLTGASSYNSPLHF
CDR3nt: TGCGCCAGCAGCCTCACAGGGGCAAGCTCCTATAATTCACCCCTCCACTTT

d_gene: TRBD1
v_gene: TRBV9
abundance: .
j_gene: TRBJ1-4
CDR3aa: CASSPTGGHCEKLFF
CDR3nt: TGTGCCAGCAGCCCGACAGGGGGCCATTGTGAAAAACTGTTTTTT

d_gene: TRBD2
v_gene: TRBV10-2
abundance: once
j_gene: TRBJ2-1
CDR3aa: CASSDKAGSYNEQFF
CDR3nt: TGCGCCAGCAGTGATAAAGCGGGGTCCTACAATGAGCAGTTCTTC

d_gene: TRBD1
v_gene: TRBV7-8
abundance: .
j_gene: TRBJ2-2
CDR3aa: CASHHRGRNTGELFF
CDR3nt: TGTGCCAGCCACCACAGGGGGCGGAACACCGGGGAGCTGTTTTTT

d_gene: .
v_gene: TRBV18
abundance: .
j_gene: TRBJ1-2
CDR3aa: CASSPPAGWAYGYTF
CDR3nt: TGTGCCAGCTCACCACCGGCTGGCTGGGCCTATGGCTACACCTTC

d_gene: .
v_gene: TRBV10-3
abundance: .
j_gene: TRBJ2-5
CDR3aa: CAISEVGREETQYF
CDR3nt: TGTGCCATCAGTGAAGTGGGCAGGGAAGAGACCCAGTACTTC

d_gene: TRBD2
v_gene: TRBV20-1
abundance: few
j_gene: TRBJ2-7
CDR3aa: CSARDRLGLDLIEQYF
CDR3nt: TGCAGTGCTAGAGATAGATTGGGACTAGATCTAATCGAGCAGTACTTC

d_gene: .
v_gene: TRBV7-2
abundance: few
j_gene: TRBJ1-6
CDR3aa: CASSLWRGTNSPLHF
CDR3nt: TGTGCCAGCAGCTTATGGAGGGGAACCAATTCACCCCTCCACTTT

d_gene: .
v_gene: TRBV7-2
abundance: .
j_gene: TRBJ2-7
CDR3aa: CASSPGQSPYEQYF
CDR3nt: TGTGCCAGCAGCCCGGGACAATCCCCCTACGAGCAGTACTTC

d_gene: .
v_gene: TRBV12-3/TRBV12-4
abundance: many
j_gene: TRBJ1-5
CDR3aa: CASRQGHLMGNQPQHF
CDR3nt: TGTGCCAGCAGACAGGGTCATTTAATGGGCAATCAGCCCCAGCATTTT

d_gene: TRBD1
v_gene: TRBV5-5
abundance: .
j_gene: TRBJ1-5
CDR3aa: CASSMGQGAGQPQHF
CDR3nt: TGTGCCAGCAGTATGGGACAGGGGGCGGGTCAGCCCCAGCATTTT

d_gene: TRBD2
v_gene: TRBV20-1
abundance: .
j_gene: TRBJ2-3
CDR3aa: CSARLPGGGGTDTQYF
CDR3nt: TGCAGTGCTAGGCTCCCGGGGGGAGGGGGCACAGATACGCAGTATTTT

d_gene: .
v_gene: TRBV4-1
abundance: .
j_gene: TRBJ2-2
CDR3aa: CASSQYGTGELFF
CDR3nt: TGCGCCAGCAGCCAATATGGCACCGGGGAGCTGTTTTTT

d_gene: .
v_gene: TRBV5-1
abundance: many
j_gene: TRBJ1-1
CDR3aa: CASSLAYGQDTEAFF
CDR3nt: TGCGCCAGCAGCTTGGCCTACGGGCAGGACACTGAAGCTTTCTTT

d_gene: .
v_gene: TRBV4-2
abundance: once
j_gene: TRBJ1-6
CDR3aa: CASSQDYVKGSWSSPLHF
CDR3nt: TGTGCCAGCAGCCAAGATTACGTGAAGGGCAGCTGGAGTTCACCCCTCCACTTT

d_gene: .
v_gene: TRBV29-1
abundance: few
j_gene: TRBJ2-5
CDR3aa: CSVGETDEQYF
CDR3nt: TGCAGCGTTGGAGAAACGGATGAGCAGTACTTC

d_gene: .
v_gene: TRBV7-2
abundance: .
j_gene: TRBJ2-5
CDR3aa: CASRRWGTPEETQYF
CDR3nt: TGTGCCAGCAGGCGATGGGGGACGCCTGAGGAGACCCAGTACTTC

d_gene: .
v_gene: TRBV4-1
abundance: few
j_gene: TRBJ1-2
CDR3aa: CASSSTGVPFSGYTF
CDR3nt: TGCGCCAGCAGCTCCACAGGTGTGCCGTTTAGTGGCTACACCTTC

d_gene: TRBD1
v_gene: TRBV2
abundance: few
j_gene: TRBJ2-3
CDR3aa: CASSFTGGSGTDTQYF
CDR3nt: TGTGCCAGCAGTTTCACAGGGGGCTCGGGCACAGATACGCAGTATTTT

d_gene: .
v_gene: TRBV20-1
abundance: .
j_gene: TRBJ1-5
CDR3aa: CSARDFGDPGQPQHF
CDR3nt: TGCAGTGCTAGAGATTTTGGGGACCCTGGACAGCCCCAGCATTTT

d_gene: TRBD1
v_gene: TRBV20-1
abundance: few
j_gene: TRBJ2-1
CDR3aa: CSAASDRDSYNEQFF
CDR3nt: TGCAGTGCTGCCTCGGACAGGGACTCCTACAATGAGCAGTTCTTC

d_gene: .
v_gene: TRBV4-3
abundance: .
j_gene: TRBJ2-6
CDR3aa: CASSLTWTEGGSGANVLTF
CDR3nt: TGCGCCAGCAGCCTCACATGGACGGAAGGAGGGTCTGGGGCCAACGTCCTGACTTTC

d_gene: .
v_gene: TRBV6-2/TRBV6-3
abundance: .
j_gene: TRBJ1-5
CDR3aa: CASSYKGGANQPQHF
CDR3nt: TGTGCCAGCAGTTACAAGGGAGGGGCCAATCAGCCCCAGCATTTT

d_gene: TRBD2
v_gene: TRBV28
abundance: many
j_gene: TRBJ2-3
CDR3aa: CASSLEARGGSTDTQYF
CDR3nt: TGTGCCAGCAGTTTAGAGGCCCGGGGGGGTAGCACAGATACGCAGTATTTT

d_gene: .
v_gene: TRBV27
abundance: .
j_gene: TRBJ2-1
CDR3aa: CASSLSLGRNEQFF
CDR3nt: TGTGCCAGCAGTTTATCCCTGGGACGCAATGAGCAGTTCTTC

d_gene: TRBD2
v_gene: TRBV6-2/TRBV6-3
abundance: .
j_gene: TRBJ2-1
CDR3aa: CASSPGTSDEQFF
CDR3nt: TGTGCCAGCAGTCCAGGGACTAGCGATGAGCAGTTCTTC

d_gene: .
v_gene: TRBV4-1
abundance: few
j_gene: TRBJ1-5
CDR3aa: CASSHTGLSGPQHF
CDR3nt: TGCGCCAGCAGCCATACAGGGCTCTCGGGGCCCCAGCATTTT

d_gene: .
v_gene: TRBV12-3/TRBV12-4
abundance: many
j_gene: TRBJ2-7
CDR3aa: CASSRRGRYEQYF
CDR3nt: TGTGCCAGCAGCCGGCGGGGGCGCTACGAGCAGTACTTC

d_gene: .
v_gene: TRBV6-1
abundance: .
j_gene: TRBJ2-2
CDR3aa: CASRALQGNTGELFF
CDR3nt: TGTGCCAGCAGGGCACTGCAGGGGAACACCGGGGAGCTGTTTTTT

d_gene: .
v_gene: TRBV4-1
abundance: .
j_gene: TRBJ2-5
CDR3aa: CASPNPPGYNEQYF
CDR3nt: TGCGCCAGCCCTAACCCACCGGGCTACAATGAGCAGTACTTC

d_gene: .
v_gene: TRBV20-1
abundance: few
j_gene: TRBJ1-2
CDR3aa: CSAVNVRENYGYTF
CDR3nt: TGCAGTGCCGTAAACGTTCGGGAGAACTATGGCTACACCTTC

d_gene: .
v_gene: TRBV11-2
abundance: .
j_gene: TRBJ1-2
CDR3aa: CASSPWGSYGYTF
CDR3nt: TGTGCCAGCAGTCCCTGGGGGAGCTATGGCTACACCTTC